This paragraph reports one T cell receptor (beta chain). Original processing methods: Reference gene primers were amplified, and this amplification served to estimate nucleated cell counts. Repertoires were generated with immunoSEQ multiplex PCR, while TCRdb's copy carries only in-frame clones and drops some. V, J and clone size are taken as reported in that table, and D and trimming were inferred from the DNA itself. The sample has a few hundred thousand clones; 80% to 90% are singletons. This sample is part of a study of blood T cell repertoires in COVID-19. The sample taken for sequencing was peripheral blood. The TCR originated in a woman in her 70s with COVID-19, enrolled during active disease.

The CDR3 spells CASSPPTGEQYF. CDR3 DNA: TGTGCCAGCTCACCACCGACGGGCGAGCAGTACTTC. This chain links TRBV18 with TRBJ2-7; D remains unclear. The CDR3 is 12 residues long. CDR1 and CDR2 (germline): KGHSH, LQKENI. The V gene lost 0 bases and the J gene lost 6 bases, with 6 bases spanning the gap.